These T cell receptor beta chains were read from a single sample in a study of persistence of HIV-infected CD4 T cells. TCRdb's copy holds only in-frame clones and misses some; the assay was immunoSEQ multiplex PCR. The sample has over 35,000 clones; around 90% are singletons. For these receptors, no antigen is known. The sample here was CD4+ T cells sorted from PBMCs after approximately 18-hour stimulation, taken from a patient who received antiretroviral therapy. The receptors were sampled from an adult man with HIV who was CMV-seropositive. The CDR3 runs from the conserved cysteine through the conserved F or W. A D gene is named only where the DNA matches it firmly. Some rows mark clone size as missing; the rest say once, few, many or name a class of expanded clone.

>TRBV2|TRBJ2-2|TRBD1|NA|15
CASSGQGKNTGELFF
TGTGCCAGCAGCGGACAGGGGAAGAACACCGGGGAGCTGTTTTTT
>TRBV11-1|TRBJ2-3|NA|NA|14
CASSLTDSTDTQYF
TGTGCCAGCAGCTTAACCGATAGCACAGATACGCAGTATTTT
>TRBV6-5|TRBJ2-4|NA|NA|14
CASSLPGTKNIQYF
TGTGCCAGCAGTCTCCCGGGGACAAAAAACATTCAGTACTTC
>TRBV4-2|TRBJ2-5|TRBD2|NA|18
CASSQRGASGGLVETQYF
TGTGCCAGCAGCCAACGGGGGGCTAGCGGGGGGCTGGTGGAGACCCAGTACTTC
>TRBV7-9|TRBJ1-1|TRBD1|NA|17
CASSLALRTGGNTEAFF
TGTGCCAGCAGCTTAGCACTACGGACAGGAGGGAACACTGAAGCTTTCTTT
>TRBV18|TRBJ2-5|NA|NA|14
CASSLVTEQKTQYF
TGTGCCAGCTCACTCGTGACAGAGCAGAAGACCCAGTACTTC
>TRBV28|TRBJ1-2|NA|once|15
CASSPQRGAHYGYTF
TGTGCCAGCAGTCCCCAGAGAGGGGCACACTATGGCTACACCTTC
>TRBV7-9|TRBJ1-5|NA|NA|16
CASSSLLFSGNQPQHF
TGTGCCAGCAGCTCCCTCCTTTTTTCAGGCAATCAGCCCCAGCATTTT
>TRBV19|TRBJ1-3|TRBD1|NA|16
CASSSPGQVLGNTIYF
TGTGCCAGTAGTTCTCCGGGACAGGTCCTTGGAAACACCATATATTTT
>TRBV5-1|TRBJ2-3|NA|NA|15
CASSLQGSSTDTQYF
TGCGCCAGCAGTTTACAGGGTTCGAGCACAGATACGCAGTATTTT
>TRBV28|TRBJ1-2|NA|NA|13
CASSFIVAYGYTF
TGTGCCAGCAGTTTTATAGTGGCCTATGGCTACACCTTC
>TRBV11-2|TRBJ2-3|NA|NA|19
CASSARISGRRLSTDTQYF
TGTGCCAGCAGCGCTCGCATCTCAGGGCGAAGGTTGAGCACAGATACGCAGTATTTT
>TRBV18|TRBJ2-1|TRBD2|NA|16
CASSPPGLAGKNEQFF
TGTGCCAGCTCACCACCGGGACTAGCGGGTAAAAATGAGCAGTTCTTC
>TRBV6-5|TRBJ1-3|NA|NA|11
CASSLGNTIYF
TGTGCCAGCAGCCTCGGAAACACCATATATTTT
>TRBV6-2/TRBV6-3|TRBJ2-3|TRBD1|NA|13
CASSEGQSGTQYF
TGTGCCAGCAGTGAGGGACAGTCGGGTACGCAGTATTTT
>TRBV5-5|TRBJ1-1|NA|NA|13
CASSFTGNTEAFF
TGTGCCAGCAGCTTTACAGGGAACACTGAAGCTTTCTTT
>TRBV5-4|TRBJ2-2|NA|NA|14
CASSLQGSAGELFF
TGTGCCAGCAGCTTGCAGGGGTCGGCCGGGGAGCTGTTTTTT
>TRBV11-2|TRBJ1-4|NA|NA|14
CASSLGPTGGKLFF
TGTGCCAGCAGCTTAGGTCCCACAGGCGGAAAACTGTTTTTT
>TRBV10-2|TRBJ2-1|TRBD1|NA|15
CASSAWTGGENEQFF
TGCGCCAGCAGTGCCTGGACAGGGGGCGAAAATGAGCAGTTCTTC
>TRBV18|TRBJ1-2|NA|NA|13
CASSPRTAQRYTF
TGTGCCAGCTCACCACGGACAGCTCAACGCTACACCTTC
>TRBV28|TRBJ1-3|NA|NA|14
CASSFPMFGNTIYF
TGTGCCAGCAGTTTTCCCATGTTTGGAAACACCATATATTTT
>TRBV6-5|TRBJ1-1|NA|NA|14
CASSYYRAGSEAFF
TGTGCCAGCAGTTATTACAGGGCCGGCAGTGAAGCTTTCTTT
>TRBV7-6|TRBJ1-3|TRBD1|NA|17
CASSPALAGQDGNTIYF
TGTGCCAGCAGCCCCGCTCTCGCGGGACAGGACGGAAACACCATATATTTT
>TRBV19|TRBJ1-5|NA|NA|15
CASSVDSYSNQPQHF
TGTGCCAGTAGTGTCGACAGCTATAGCAATCAGCCCCAGCATTTT
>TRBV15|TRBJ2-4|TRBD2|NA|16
CATSRGRTSGENIQYF
TGTGCCACCAGCAGAGGTCGGACTAGCGGGGAGAACATTCAGTACTTC
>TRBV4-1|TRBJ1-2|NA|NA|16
CASSQPYHRDSSGYTF
TGCGCCAGCAGCCAACCGTATCACAGGGATTCGAGTGGCTACACCTTC
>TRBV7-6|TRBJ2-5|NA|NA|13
CASSLAGRATQYF
TGTGCCAGCAGCTTAGCTGGGCGCGCGACCCAGTACTTC
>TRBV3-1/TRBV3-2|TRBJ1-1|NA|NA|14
CASSLRQRNTEAFF
TGTGCCAGCAGCCTAAGACAGAGGAACACTGAAGCTTTCTTT
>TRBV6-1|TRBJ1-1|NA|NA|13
CASSEARQVEAFF
TGTGCCAGCAGTGAAGCTCGACAGGTTGAAGCTTTCTTT
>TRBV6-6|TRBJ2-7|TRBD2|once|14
CASSYGSGGYEQYF
TGTGCCAGCAGTTACGGCAGCGGGGGGTACGAGCAGTACTTC
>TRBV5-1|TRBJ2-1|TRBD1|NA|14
CASSSGTGTNEQFF
TGCGCCAGCAGCTCCGGGACAGGGACCAATGAGCAGTTCTTC
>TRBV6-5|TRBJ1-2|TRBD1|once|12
CASPGQNYGYTF
TGTGCCAGCCCGGGACAGAACTATGGCTACACCTTC
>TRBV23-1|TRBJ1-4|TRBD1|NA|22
CARTILKRDTGQGESTNEKLFF
TGCGCCAGAACGATACTTAAACGGGACACGGGACAGGGGGAATCGACTAATGAAAAACTGTTTTTT
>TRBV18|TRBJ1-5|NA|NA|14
CASSMGPRNQPQHF
TGTGCCAGCTCCATGGGACCGCGCAATCAGCCCCAGCATTTT
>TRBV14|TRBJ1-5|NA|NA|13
CASSQAEKQPQHF
TGTGCCAGCAGCCAAGCGGAGAAGCAGCCCCAGCATTTT
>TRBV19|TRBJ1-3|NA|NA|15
CASIAGPFSGNTIYF
TGTGCCAGTATCGCAGGACCCTTCTCTGGAAACACCATATATTTT
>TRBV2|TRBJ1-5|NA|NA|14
CASKPSNSNQPQHF
TGTGCCAGCAAACCTTCGAATAGCAATCAGCCCCAGCATTTT
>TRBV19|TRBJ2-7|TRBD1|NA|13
CASKGTGAYEQYF
TGTGCCAGTAAAGGGACAGGGGCCTACGAGCAGTACTTC
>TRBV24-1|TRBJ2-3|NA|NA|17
CATSAGAGGGGSDTQYF
TGTGCCACCAGTGCGGGGGCGGGTGGCGGGGGCTCCGATACGCAGTATTTT
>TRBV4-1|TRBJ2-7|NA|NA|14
CASSQGKGAYEQYF
TGCGCCAGCAGCCAAGGGAAAGGGGCCTACGAGCAGTACTTC
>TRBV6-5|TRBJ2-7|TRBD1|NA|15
CASQIRRDRGHEQYF
TGTGCCAGTCAAATACGCCGGGACAGGGGGCACGAGCAGTACTTC
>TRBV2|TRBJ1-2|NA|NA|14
CASSDLGVVGGYTF
TGTGCCAGCAGTGACCTCGGAGTTGTCGGTGGCTACACCTTC
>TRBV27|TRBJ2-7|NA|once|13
CASSNLGLHEQYF
TGTGCCAGCAGCAATCTGGGGTTACACGAGCAGTACTTC
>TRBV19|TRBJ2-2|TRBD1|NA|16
CASRFFGTGNTGELFF
TGTGCCAGTAGGTTTTTCGGGACAGGGAACACCGGGGAGCTGTTTTTT
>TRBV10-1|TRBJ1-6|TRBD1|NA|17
CASSENRGQGRISPLHF
TGCGCCAGCAGTGAGAACAGGGGGCAAGGCAGAATTTCACCCCTCCACTTT
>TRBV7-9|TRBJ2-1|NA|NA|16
CASSSRYGGPYNEQFF
TGTGCCAGCAGCTCCCGGTACGGGGGCCCATACAATGAGCAGTTCTTC